This entry is about one T cell receptor beta chain. Its cognate antigen is unknown. The data originate from a study of cytomegalovirus exposure and HLA in healthy donors. V shed 2 bases and J 3 bases; nucleotides not matched to a gene: 11. The length of the CDR3 is 19 residues. Per germline, CDR1 KGHSY and CDR2 FQNENV. PCR primers comprised 60 Vbeta and 13 Jbeta primers. Sequenced by immunoSEQ multiplex PCR; TCRdb stores in-frame clones only, minus some. The sample records 150,000 to 200,000 clones, around 86% being singletons. Study-wide points: Among the CMV-associated chains, a few were confirmed in vitro as specific for CMV antigens. The HLA-A and HLA-B alleles of most subjects were reportedly predicted accurately from TCR beta sequences. An Asian-associated ancestry cluster reportedly showed fewer N-insertions than the approximately 620-donor mean in a later analysis.

The gene calls are TRBV16 and TRBJ2-6; TRBD2 matches 9 bases. This sequence originates from a man over 45 in good health and CMV-seropositive. The sample consisted of PBMCs. The CDR3, as DNA: TGTGCCAGCAGCCAAGATTATCTTCTAGCGGGATATGGGGCCAACGTCCTGACTTTC. Protein sequence: CASSQDYLLAGYGANVLTF.